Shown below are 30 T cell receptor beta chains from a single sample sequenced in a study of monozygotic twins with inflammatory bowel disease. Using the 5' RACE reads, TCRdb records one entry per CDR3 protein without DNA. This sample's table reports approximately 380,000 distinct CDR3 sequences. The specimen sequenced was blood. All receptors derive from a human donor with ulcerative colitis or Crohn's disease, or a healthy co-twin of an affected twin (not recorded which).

The chain's CDR3 is CASTLGRGDHGELFF. This chain uses TRBV7-8 with TRBJ2-2. Looked up from germline, CDR1 is SGHVS and CDR2 is FQNEAQ. The CDR3 runs 15 residues.

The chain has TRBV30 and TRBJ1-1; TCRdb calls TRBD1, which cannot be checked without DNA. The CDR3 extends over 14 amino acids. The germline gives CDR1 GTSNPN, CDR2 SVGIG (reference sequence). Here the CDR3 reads CAWSLPGTGPTAFF.

This CDR3 reads CASSFQGFQYF. This chain links TRBV5-4 with TRBJ2-5; lacking DNA, the TRBD1 call made by TCRdb goes unchecked. Looked up from germline, CDR1 is SGHNT and CDR2 is YYREEE (reference sequence). The CDR3 totals 11 residues.

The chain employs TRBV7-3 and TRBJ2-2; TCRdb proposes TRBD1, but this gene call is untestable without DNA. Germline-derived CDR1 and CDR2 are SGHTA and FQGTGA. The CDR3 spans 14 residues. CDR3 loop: CASSWGTVGGELFF. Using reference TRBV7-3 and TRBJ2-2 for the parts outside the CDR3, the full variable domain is GAGVSQTPSNKVTEKGKYVELRCDPISGHTALYWYRQSLGQGPEFLIYFQGTGAADDSGLPNDRFFAVRPEGSVSTLKIQRTERGDSAVYLCASSWGTVGGELFFGEGSRLTVL.

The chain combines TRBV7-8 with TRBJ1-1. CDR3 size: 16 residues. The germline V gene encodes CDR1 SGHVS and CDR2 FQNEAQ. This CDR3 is CASSLVSPRMNTEAFF.

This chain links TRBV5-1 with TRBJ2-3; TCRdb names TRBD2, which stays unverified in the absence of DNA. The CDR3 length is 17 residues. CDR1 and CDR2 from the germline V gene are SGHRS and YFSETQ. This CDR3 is CASSPQTSGAFEDTQYF.

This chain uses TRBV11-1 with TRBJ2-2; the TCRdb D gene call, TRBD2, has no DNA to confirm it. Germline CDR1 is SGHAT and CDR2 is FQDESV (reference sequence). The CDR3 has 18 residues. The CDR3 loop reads CASSPPGLPVSNTGELFF.

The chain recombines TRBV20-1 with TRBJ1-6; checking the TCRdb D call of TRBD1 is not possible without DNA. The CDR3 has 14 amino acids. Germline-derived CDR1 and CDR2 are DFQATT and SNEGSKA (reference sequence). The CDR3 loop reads CSARDLQGSSPLHF.

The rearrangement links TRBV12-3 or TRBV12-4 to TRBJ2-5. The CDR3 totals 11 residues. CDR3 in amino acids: CASSLSETQNF.

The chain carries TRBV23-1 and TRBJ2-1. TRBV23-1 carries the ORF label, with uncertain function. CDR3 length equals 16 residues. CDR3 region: CASSQGTGGTYNEQFF.

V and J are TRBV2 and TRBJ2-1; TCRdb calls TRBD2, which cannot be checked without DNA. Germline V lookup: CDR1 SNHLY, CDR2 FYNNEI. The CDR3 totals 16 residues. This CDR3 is CASSEWSGSSYNEQFF.

The CDR3 here is CSARDLAGLSGGELFF. The J gene is TRBJ2-2, the V gene TRBV20-1; TCRdb indicates TRBD1, and absent DNA this call remains unverified. The germline V gene encodes CDR1 DFQATT and CDR2 SNEGSKA (reference sequence). The CDR3 is 16 amino acids.

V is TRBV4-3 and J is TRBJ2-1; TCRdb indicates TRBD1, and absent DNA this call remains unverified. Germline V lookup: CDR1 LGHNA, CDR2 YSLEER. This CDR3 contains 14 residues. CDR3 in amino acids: CASSLEGTDNEQFF.

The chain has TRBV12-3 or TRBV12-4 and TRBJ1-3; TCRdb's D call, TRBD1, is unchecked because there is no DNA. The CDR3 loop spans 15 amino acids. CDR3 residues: CASNLDRSSGNTIYF.

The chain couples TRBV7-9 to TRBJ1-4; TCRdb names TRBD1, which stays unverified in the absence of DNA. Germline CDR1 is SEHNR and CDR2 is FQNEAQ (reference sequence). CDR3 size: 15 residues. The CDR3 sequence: CASSSTGVINEKLFF.

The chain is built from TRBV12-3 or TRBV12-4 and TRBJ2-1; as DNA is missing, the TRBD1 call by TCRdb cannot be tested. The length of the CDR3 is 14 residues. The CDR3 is CASSLGTGVNEQFF.

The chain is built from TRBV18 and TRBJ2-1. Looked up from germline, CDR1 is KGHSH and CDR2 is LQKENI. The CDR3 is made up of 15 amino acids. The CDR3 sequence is CASSPQGGSYNEQFF.

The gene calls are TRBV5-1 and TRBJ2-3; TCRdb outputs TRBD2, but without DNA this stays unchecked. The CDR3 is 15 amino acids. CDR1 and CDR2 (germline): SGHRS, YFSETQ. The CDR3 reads CASSWVAGSSDTQYF.

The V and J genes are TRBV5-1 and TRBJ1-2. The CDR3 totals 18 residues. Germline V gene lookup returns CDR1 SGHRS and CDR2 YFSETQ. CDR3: CASSLEASAAHLPYGYTF.

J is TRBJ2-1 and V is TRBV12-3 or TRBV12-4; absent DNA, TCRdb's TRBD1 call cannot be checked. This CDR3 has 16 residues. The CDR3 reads CASSLWASGSGHEQFF.

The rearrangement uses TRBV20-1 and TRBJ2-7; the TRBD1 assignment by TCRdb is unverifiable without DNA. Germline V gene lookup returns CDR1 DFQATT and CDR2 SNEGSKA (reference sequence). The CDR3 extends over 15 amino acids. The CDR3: CSARDPDRESYEQYF.

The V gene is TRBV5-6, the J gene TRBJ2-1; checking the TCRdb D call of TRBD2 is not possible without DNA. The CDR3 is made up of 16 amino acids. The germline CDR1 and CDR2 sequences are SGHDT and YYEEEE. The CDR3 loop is CASSLGPPSSYNEQFF. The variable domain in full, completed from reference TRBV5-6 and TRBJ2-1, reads DAGVTQSPTHLIKTRGQQVTLRCSPKSGHDTVSWYQQALGQGPQFIFQYYEEEERQRGNFPDRFSGHQFPNYSSELNVNALLLGDSALYLCASSLGPPSSYNEQFFGPGTRLTVL.

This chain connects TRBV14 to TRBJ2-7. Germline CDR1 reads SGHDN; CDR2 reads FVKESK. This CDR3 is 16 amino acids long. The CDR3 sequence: CASSQESFSTFYEQYF. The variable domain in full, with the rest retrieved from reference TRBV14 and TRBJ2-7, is EAGVTQFPSHSVIEKGQTVTLRCDPISGHDNLYWYRRVMGKEIKFLLHFVKESKQDESGMPNNRFLAERTGGTYSTLKVQPAELEDSGVYFCASSQESFSTFYEQYFGPGTRLTVT.

CDR3 amino acids: CASSFKSTDTQYF. The rearrangement links TRBV27 to TRBJ2-3. There are 13 residues in the CDR3. From germline, CDR1 is MNHEY and CDR2 SMNVEV (reference sequence).

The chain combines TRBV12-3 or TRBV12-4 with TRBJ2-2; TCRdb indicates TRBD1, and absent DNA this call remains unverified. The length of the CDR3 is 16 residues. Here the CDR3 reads CASSLKQGGDTGELFF.

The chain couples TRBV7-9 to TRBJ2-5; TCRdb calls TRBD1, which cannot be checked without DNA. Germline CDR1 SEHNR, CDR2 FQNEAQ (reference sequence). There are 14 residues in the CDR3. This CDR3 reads CASRIQGSGETQYF.

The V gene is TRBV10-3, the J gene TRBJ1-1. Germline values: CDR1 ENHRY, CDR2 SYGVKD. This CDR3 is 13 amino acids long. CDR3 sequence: CAISANWETEAFF.

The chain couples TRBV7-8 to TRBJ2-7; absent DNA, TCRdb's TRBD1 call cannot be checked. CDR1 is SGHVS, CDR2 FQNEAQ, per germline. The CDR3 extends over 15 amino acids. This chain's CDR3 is CASSFRYDRVYEQYF.

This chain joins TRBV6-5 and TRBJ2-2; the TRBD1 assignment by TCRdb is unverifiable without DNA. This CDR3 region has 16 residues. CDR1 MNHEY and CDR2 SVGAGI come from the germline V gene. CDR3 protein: CASSYSGASNTGELFF.

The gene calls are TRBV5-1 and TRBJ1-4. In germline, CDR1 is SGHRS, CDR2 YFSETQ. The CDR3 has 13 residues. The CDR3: CASSLEGYEKLFF.